Listed below are T cell receptor beta chains from one sample, sequenced in a study of blood T cell repertoires in COVID-19. Sequencing used immunoSEQ multiplex PCR; TCRdb keeps in-frame clones, though not all of them. The top ten hold 9.4% of the sample, which has approximately 280,000 clones, approximately 85% seen once. The specimen was peripheral blood. All receptors come from a man aged 18 to 35 with active or convalescent COVID-19. CDR3s include the opening cysteine and the closing phenylalanine or tryptophan. D genes are given only for firm matches. The size of a clone is reported for some rows only, either as once, few or many, or as a class for expanded clones.

CDR3 protein: CASSPSQGALGYTF
CDR3 DNA: TGTGCCAGCTCACCATCACAGGGGGCGCTCGGCTACACCTTC
clone size: .
J gene: TRBJ1-2
D gene: TRBD1
V gene: TRBV18
CDR3 length: 14

CDR3 protein: CASSLDYGVGTYEQYF
CDR3 DNA: TGCGCCAGCAGCTTGGATTACGGGGTCGGAACCTACGAGCAGTACTTC
clone size: .
J gene: TRBJ2-7
D gene: .
V gene: TRBV5-1
CDR3 length: 16

CDR3 protein: CASSQKWALGGRLNTEAFF
CDR3 DNA: TGTGCCAGCAGCCAAAAATGGGCCTTAGGAGGACGACTGAACACTGAAGCTTTCTTT
clone size: .
J gene: TRBJ1-1
D gene: .
V gene: TRBV3-1/TRBV3-2
CDR3 length: 19

CDR3 protein: CASSLVGANTGELFF
CDR3 DNA: TGTGCCAGCAGCTTAGTGGGAGCGAACACCGGGGAGCTGTTTTTT
clone size: .
J gene: TRBJ2-2
D gene: .
V gene: TRBV7-9
CDR3 length: 15

CDR3 protein: CASSHQGKDFNTGELFF
CDR3 DNA: TGTGCCAGTAGCCATCAGGGGAAGGATTTTAACACCGGGGAGCTGTTTTTT
clone size: .
J gene: TRBJ2-2
D gene: .
V gene: TRBV19
CDR3 length: 17

CDR3 protein: CSGLEYETQYF
CDR3 DNA: TGCAGTGGACTAGAATACGAGACCCAGTACTTC
clone size: .
J gene: TRBJ2-5
D gene: .
V gene: TRBV20-1
CDR3 length: 11

CDR3 protein: CASRGGSGYTF
CDR3 DNA: TGTGCCAGCCGGGGGGGCTCTGGCTACACCTTC
clone size: .
J gene: TRBJ1-2
D gene: .
V gene: TRBV3-1/TRBV3-2
CDR3 length: 11

CDR3 protein: CASSFYLQDGYTF
CDR3 DNA: TGTGCCAGCAGCTTTTACCTCCAGGATGGCTACACCTTC
clone size: .
J gene: TRBJ1-2
D gene: .
V gene: TRBV7-2
CDR3 length: 13

CDR3 protein: CAISDTGGKLFF
CDR3 DNA: TGTGCCATCAGTGATACAGGCGGAAAACTGTTTTTT
clone size: .
J gene: TRBJ1-4
D gene: .
V gene: TRBV10-3
CDR3 length: 12

CDR3 protein: CASSWGGNALYEQYF
CDR3 DNA: TGTGCCAGCAGTTGGGGCGGGAACGCTCTATACGAGCAGTACTTC
clone size: .
J gene: TRBJ2-7
D gene: .
V gene: TRBV27
CDR3 length: 15

CDR3 protein: CASSLGDRQYYGYTF
CDR3 DNA: TGCGCCAGCAGCTTGGGGGACAGGCAATACTATGGCTACACCTTC
clone size: .
J gene: TRBJ1-2
D gene: TRBD1
V gene: TRBV5-1
CDR3 length: 15

CDR3 protein: CASSPGQRSYEQYF
CDR3 DNA: TGTGCCAGCAGCCCGGGACAGCGCTCCTACGAGCAGTACTTC
clone size: .
J gene: TRBJ2-7
D gene: TRBD1
V gene: TRBV7-2
CDR3 length: 14

CDR3 protein: CASSESLSGYTF
CDR3 DNA: TGTGCCAGCAGTGAATCGCTTAGCGGCTACACCTTC
clone size: .
J gene: TRBJ1-2
D gene: .
V gene: TRBV25-1
CDR3 length: 12

CDR3 protein: CASSIRAGRSPEAFF
CDR3 DNA: TGTGCCAGTAGTATACGGGCAGGGAGGTCCCCTGAAGCTTTCTTT
clone size: .
J gene: TRBJ1-1
D gene: .
V gene: TRBV19
CDR3 length: 15

CDR3 protein: CASSHGQSYEQYF
CDR3 DNA: TGTGCCAGCAGCCACGGACAGTCCTACGAGCAGTACTTC
clone size: .
J gene: TRBJ2-7
D gene: .
V gene: TRBV27
CDR3 length: 13

CDR3 protein: CASSPRGQGSEAFF
CDR3 DNA: TGTGCCAGCAGTCCACGGGGACAGGGTTCTGAAGCTTTCTTT
clone size: once
J gene: TRBJ1-1
D gene: TRBD1
V gene: TRBV25-1
CDR3 length: 14

CDR3 protein: CASSLAAGGTYEQYF
CDR3 DNA: TGTGCCAGCAGCTTGGCGGCAGGGGGGACCTACGAGCAGTACTTC
clone size: .
J gene: TRBJ2-7
D gene: .
V gene: TRBV5-4
CDR3 length: 15

CDR3 protein: CASIAQRGITDTQYF
CDR3 DNA: TGTGCCAGCATTGCCCAGCGGGGGATCACAGATACGCAGTATTTT
clone size: .
J gene: TRBJ2-3
D gene: TRBD2
V gene: TRBV6-5
CDR3 length: 15

CDR3 protein: CASSLRGSRQQYF
CDR3 DNA: TGTGCCAGCAGCCTCCGGGGGTCCCGGCAGCAGTACTTC
clone size: .
J gene: TRBJ2-7
D gene: .
V gene: TRBV27
CDR3 length: 13

CDR3 protein: CASTAVQGNGYTF
CDR3 DNA: TGTGCCAGCACCGCGGTTCAGGGAAATGGCTACACCTTC
clone size: .
J gene: TRBJ1-2
D gene: .
V gene: TRBV6-5
CDR3 length: 13

CDR3 protein: CASSAGHLAFF
CDR3 DNA: TGTGCCAGCAGTGCCGGACATTTGGCTTTCTTT
clone size: .
J gene: TRBJ1-1
D gene: .
V gene: TRBV6-6
CDR3 length: 11

CDR3 protein: CASSQPTGLSGNTIYF
CDR3 DNA: TGTGCCAGCAGCCAGCCAACAGGGCTCTCTGGAAACACCATATATTTT
clone size: .
J gene: TRBJ1-3
D gene: .
V gene: TRBV7-6
CDR3 length: 16

CDR3 protein: CASSLMSVFYNEQFF
CDR3 DNA: TGCGCCAGCAGCTTGATGTCCGTGTTTTACAATGAGCAGTTCTTC
clone size: .
J gene: TRBJ2-1
D gene: .
V gene: TRBV5-1
CDR3 length: 15

CDR3 protein: CSASTTSGSETQYF
CDR3 DNA: TGCAGTGCTAGTACGACTAGCGGGAGTGAGACCCAGTACTTC
clone size: .
J gene: TRBJ2-5
D gene: TRBD2
V gene: TRBV20-1
CDR3 length: 14

CDR3 protein: CASSETGGTEAFF
CDR3 DNA: TGCGCCAGCAGTGAAACAGGCGGCACTGAAGCTTTCTTT
clone size: .
J gene: TRBJ1-1
D gene: .
V gene: TRBV10-2
CDR3 length: 13

CDR3 protein: CASSYSRQYNEQFF
CDR3 DNA: TGTGCCAGCAGTTACTCGAGACAGTACAATGAGCAGTTCTTC
clone size: .
J gene: TRBJ2-1
D gene: .
V gene: TRBV6-5
CDR3 length: 14

CDR3 protein: CASSHGGDSTYEQYF
CDR3 DNA: TGTGCCAGCAGCCACGGAGGCGATTCGACCTACGAGCAGTACTTC
clone size: .
J gene: TRBJ2-7
D gene: .
V gene: TRBV5-4
CDR3 length: 15

CDR3 protein: CASSIDDSMNTEAFF
CDR3 DNA: TGTGCCAGTAGTATAGATGACAGCATGAACACTGAAGCTTTCTTT
clone size: .
J gene: TRBJ1-1
D gene: .
V gene: TRBV19
CDR3 length: 15

CDR3 protein: CASSPGQGAGGVGAEAFF
CDR3 DNA: TGTGCCAGCTCACCAGGACAGGGGGCAGGCGGGGTTGGCGCTGAAGCTTTCTTT
clone size: .
J gene: TRBJ1-1
D gene: TRBD1
V gene: TRBV18
CDR3 length: 18

CDR3 protein: CASSLALRGISYNEQFF
CDR3 DNA: TGTGCCAGCAGCTTAGCTCTCAGGGGGATATCCTACAATGAGCAGTTCTTC
clone size: .
J gene: TRBJ2-1
D gene: TRBD1
V gene: TRBV7-8
CDR3 length: 17

CDR3 protein: CASSQDRDRGHRTLFF
CDR3 DNA: TGTGCCAGCAGCCAAGACCGGGACAGGGGGCATCGGACACTGTTTTTT
clone size: .
J gene: TRBJ1-4
D gene: TRBD1
V gene: TRBV4-2
CDR3 length: 16

CDR3 protein: CASGSGGSYNEQFF
CDR3 DNA: TGTGCTAGTGGTTCCGGGGGGTCCTACAATGAGCAGTTCTTC
clone size: .
J gene: TRBJ2-1
D gene: TRBD2
V gene: TRBV12-5
CDR3 length: 14

CDR3 protein: CAIRDRATDTQYF
CDR3 DNA: TGTGCCATCCGGGACAGGGCAACAGATACGCAGTATTTT
clone size: .
J gene: TRBJ2-3
D gene: TRBD1
V gene: TRBV10-3
CDR3 length: 13

CDR3 protein: CASSLAGAYNEQFF
CDR3 DNA: TGTGCCAGCAGTTTAGCGGGGGCCTACAATGAGCAGTTCTTC
clone size: .
J gene: TRBJ2-1
D gene: TRBD2
V gene: TRBV6-6
CDR3 length: 14

CDR3 protein: CASSVQGGAYEQYF
CDR3 DNA: TGTGCCAGCAGTGTTCAGGGGGGAGCCTACGAGCAGTACTTC
clone size: .
J gene: TRBJ2-7
D gene: .
V gene: TRBV2
CDR3 length: 14

CDR3 protein: CASTGGGTGELFF
CDR3 DNA: TGTGCCAGCACGGGCGGGGGCACCGGGGAGCTGTTTTTT
clone size: .
J gene: TRBJ2-2
D gene: TRBD2
V gene: TRBV5-4
CDR3 length: 13

CDR3 protein: CASSQTTGGGYTF
CDR3 DNA: TGTGCCAGCAGCCAGACAACCGGGGGTGGCTACACCTTC
clone size: .
J gene: TRBJ1-2
D gene: .
V gene: TRBV11-1
CDR3 length: 13

CDR3 protein: CASSVSSGGPYEQYF
CDR3 DNA: TGCGCCAGCAGCGTTTCAAGCGGAGGCCCCTACGAGCAGTACTTC
clone size: .
J gene: TRBJ2-7
D gene: .
V gene: TRBV4-1
CDR3 length: 15

CDR3 protein: CSVEAGSNTEAFF
CDR3 DNA: TGCAGCGTTGAGGCAGGATCAAACACTGAAGCTTTCTTT
clone size: .
J gene: TRBJ1-1
D gene: .
V gene: TRBV29-1
CDR3 length: 13

CDR3 protein: CTSSQDRGGKTANEQFF
CDR3 DNA: TGCACCAGCAGCCAAGATCGAGGTGGAAAGACTGCAAATGAGCAGTTCTTC
clone size: .
J gene: TRBJ2-1
D gene: .
V gene: TRBV1
CDR3 length: 17

CDR3 protein: CASSSRWNTEAFF
CDR3 DNA: TGTGCCAGCAGCTCCAGATGGAACACTGAAGCTTTCTTT
clone size: .
J gene: TRBJ1-1
D gene: .
V gene: TRBV11-2
CDR3 length: 13

CDR3 protein: CASSSDDPFDRTKSYGYTF
CDR3 DNA: TGTGCCAGTAGTAGCGATGACCCTTTCGACAGGACAAAATCCTATGGCTACACCTTC
clone size: once
J gene: TRBJ1-2
D gene: .
V gene: TRBV19
CDR3 length: 19

CDR3 protein: CASSLTGNEQYF
CDR3 DNA: TGTGCCAGCAGCCTGACAGGGAACGAGCAGTACTTC
clone size: .
J gene: TRBJ2-7
D gene: TRBD1
V gene: TRBV6-5
CDR3 length: 12

CDR3 protein: CASRSIAQGTNYGYTF
CDR3 DNA: TGCGCCAGCAGAAGTATCGCACAGGGAACAAACTATGGCTACACCTTC
clone size: .
J gene: TRBJ1-2
D gene: .
V gene: TRBV5-1
CDR3 length: 16

CDR3 protein: CASSKRGKEGSGANVLTF
CDR3 DNA: TGTGCCAGCTCTAAACGGGGGAAGGAGGGGTCTGGGGCCAACGTCCTGACTTTC
clone size: .
J gene: TRBJ2-6
D gene: .
V gene: TRBV13
CDR3 length: 18

CDR3 protein: CASSPGGEGTQYF
CDR3 DNA: TGTGCCAGCAGCCCCGGGGGGGAGGGGACGCAGTATTTT
clone size: .
J gene: TRBJ2-3
D gene: TRBD2
V gene: TRBV7-9
CDR3 length: 13

CDR3 protein: CASGDEQFF
CDR3 DNA: TGTGCTAGTGGCGATGAGCAGTTCTTC
clone size: .
J gene: TRBJ2-1
D gene: .
V gene: TRBV12-5
CDR3 length: 9

CDR3 protein: CASSRGGSHTEAFF
CDR3 DNA: TGTGCCAGCAGTCGGGGAGGGTCACACACTGAAGCTTTCTTT
clone size: few
J gene: TRBJ1-1
D gene: .
V gene: TRBV11-3
CDR3 length: 14

CDR3 protein: CASSLVSDSYYGYTF
CDR3 DNA: TGTGCCAGCAGCTTAGTATCGGACAGCTACTATGGCTACACCTTC
clone size: .
J gene: TRBJ1-2
D gene: .
V gene: TRBV7-8
CDR3 length: 15

CDR3 protein: CASSGRLVSVETQYF
CDR3 DNA: TGTGCCAGCAGTGGCCGGCTAGTATCGGTAGAGACCCAGTACTTC
clone size: .
J gene: TRBJ2-5
D gene: .
V gene: TRBV6-2/TRBV6-3
CDR3 length: 15

CDR3 protein: CASSLTGSPGWHGYTF
CDR3 DNA: TGTGCCAGCAGTTTGACGGGCTCCCCGGGATGGCATGGCTACACCTTC
clone size: .
J gene: TRBJ1-2
D gene: .
V gene: TRBV27
CDR3 length: 16

CDR3 protein: CASSKMGTGYNEQFF
CDR3 DNA: TGTGCCAGCAGCAAAATGGGGACTGGCTACAATGAGCAGTTCTTC
clone size: .
J gene: TRBJ2-1
D gene: .
V gene: TRBV7-6
CDR3 length: 15

CDR3 protein: CASRSGTGPYEQYF
CDR3 DNA: TGCGCCAGCAGGTCCGGGACAGGGCCCTACGAGCAGTACTTC
clone size: .
J gene: TRBJ2-7
D gene: TRBD1
V gene: TRBV5-1
CDR3 length: 14

CDR3 protein: CASSFRLITEADTQYF
CDR3 DNA: TGCGCCAGCAGCTTTCGCTTGATTACTGAGGCGGATACGCAGTATTTT
clone size: few
J gene: TRBJ2-3
D gene: .
V gene: TRBV5-1
CDR3 length: 16